This T cell receptor beta chain came from a study of shared clonotypes between healthy human individuals. At a deep level, the assay was run. In the original workflow: ImmunoSEQ junction-only sequences lacked quality scores, so their filtering differed. The assay was immunoSEQ multiplex PCR, and TCRdb's table has in-frame clones only and misses some. V, J and clone size are taken as reported in that table, and D and trimming were inferred from the DNA itself. The data show 2 million to 2.5 million clones, just over 90% seen once. Study results and caveats: What limited the represented genetic and exposure-history diversity was the small number of donors.

Comment on this clone: The antigen is unknown.

V shed 5 bases and J shed 4 bases, with 15 bases lying between them. The germline CDR1 and CDR2 sequences are LNHNV and YYDKDF (reference sequence). The CDR3 totals 15 residues. The naive CD8 fraction comprised CD45RO-negative cells positively selected for CCR7 and excluded terminally differentiated effector memory CD45RA+ cells. Among the donors, all were Caucasian adults who lived in Nashville, Tennessee. V usage is TRBV15 and J usage is TRBJ2-1; D possibly matches TRBD1 or TRBD2 (5 bases each). This TCR was sampled from a man between 18 and 35 years old in good health. Some clones in this sample may be carry-over from other donors' samples. Sequencing was done on a sample of naive CD8+ T cells from PBMCs. CDR3 sequence reads: CATSLGDYSYNEQFF. For the CDR3, the DNA is TGTGCCACCAGCCTGGGGGATTACTCGTACAATGAGCAGTTCTTC.